This entry is about one TCR beta chain. Its antigen remains unidentified. No quality values exist for individual bases; no much larger clone is one base distant. The CDR1 and CDR2 encoded by the germline V gene (reference sequence) are LNHDA and SQIVND. CDR3 length: 16 amino acids, cysteine to phenylalanine. The sequence is cut down to CDR3 DNA, 48 bases in frame from base 1. The V end gives up 4 bases and the J end 4 bases, leaving 12 bases in the junction not matched to a gene. Amplification of TCR beta CDR3 regions was carried out from RNA transcripts. A first-round RT-PCR of the TCR CDR3 used the HTBI primer set with the Qiagen OneStep RT-PCR kit. A second multiplex PCR round built the libraries, followed by size selection and purification. Paired-end sequencing of the libraries was performed with 100 bp reads on an Illumina HiSeq2000. Per the authors' processing: SOAPnuke was used to process the raw data, with reads discarded if the reads contained adapters or uncalled bases, had a mean Phred below 15, or lacked an exact constant-primer or identifier match. COPE v1.2.5 was used to merge the high-quality paired reads, and each unique nucleotide sequence was defined as a clonotype. MiTCR v1.1 was used to align the clonotypes against IMGT TRBV, TRBD and TRBJ reference segments. Only V-J combinations with frequency above 0.0001, covering roughly 99% of repertoires, were analysed. A TCS score was defined as the ratio between F50 (clonal expansion) and ExV (chaos), using BLOSUM62-based TCRdist between CDR3 peptides within each V-J. Welch's t-statistics and random forest reduced around 550 V-J features to 13, which were used in a naive Bayes classifier (R e1071). The public reads were reanalyzed by TCRdb: fastp trimming at Q25, MiXCR alignment, in-frame beta chains only. All rows with the same CDR3 protein become a single entry with the most common DNA and genes. The V and J calls were determined by TCRdb, not by the authors. The sample profile shows some 350,000 distinct CDR3 sequences; approximately 14% of them were found once. The biggest ten clones account for around a quarter of the sample.

This entry belongs to a study of T cells in Graves' hyperthyroidism and ophthalmopathy (dated by TCRdb to between 2018 and 2021). As for the study more broadly: Peripheral blood samples were taken at initial diagnosis, before any treatment was given. TCR V-J signatures able to tell the groups apart were searched for in a discovery cohort of 90 to 100 patients, of whom 43 had Graves' ophthalmopathy and 55 to 60 had stable Graves' hyperthyroidism. Whether ophthalmopathy could be predicted prospectively was tested in an independent validation cohort made up of 18 to 20 hyperthyroidism patients plus 17 patients who later progressed to ophthalmopathy. After sampling, hyperthyroidism patients received methimazole starting at 30 mg daily, and ophthalmopathy patients received high-dose intravenous methylprednisolone. The paper describes TCR Vbeta CDR3 sequencing of fewer than 150 peripheral blood samples, made up of 43 ophthalmopathy patients, 70 to 75 hyperthyroidism patients and 17 progressor patients. The 95 to 100 discovery patients were randomly split 7:3 into training and test sets. Thyroid tissue and blood T-cell repertoires from about six Graves' hyperthyroidism patients were also compared in the study. Beyond this particular receptor, the publication reports: No statistical method was used to set the sample size in advance, and investigators knew the group allocation. Ophthalmopathy was separated from stable hyperthyroidism by a 13 V-J signature model, with approximately 90% sensitivity and about 81% specificity obtained in cross-validation and 80%/75% obtained in testing. Most expanded thyroid clonotypes (frequency above 0.001) were also detected in blood, a finding suggesting that blood repertoires may reflect thyroid immune responses. In validation, the model predicted progression to ophthalmopathy with approximately 70% sensitivity and approximately 72% specificity, a median of about six months before onset.

Hyperthyroidism patients were newly diagnosed, had a disease duration of under 2 months, and were aged 18 to 65 years. Exclusion was applied to patients with uncontrolled infections, other autoimmune diseases, pregnancy or lactation. Diagnoses relied on clinical symptoms, serum thyroxine and TRAb, thyroid ultrasound and orbital computed tomography. Blood from progressor patients was drawn when they were first diagnosed with hyperthyroidism, before any ophthalmopathy symptoms appeared. Ficoll-Paque density gradient centrifugation was used to isolate PBMCs from approximately 10 ml of fresh peripheral blood. Progressor patients were first diagnosed with Graves' hyperthyroidism and then developed ophthalmopathy during follow-up. Total RNA was extracted using Trizol reagent, and RNA quality was assessed on an Agilent 2100 Bioanalyzer.

The sequence was collected from a woman aged 18-29 years with Graves' hyperthyroidism that later progressed to Graves' ophthalmopathy. Sequencing was carried out using blood. The rearranged chain carries TRBV19 and TRBJ2-5; 7 central nucleotides agree with TRBD1. The CDR3 reads as follows: CASSNYPQGVGETQYF. In nucleotide form, the sequence is TGTGCCAGTAGTAACTACCCTCAGGGGGTCGGAGAGACCCAGTACTTC.